These T cell receptor beta chains were read from a single sample in a study of cytomegalovirus exposure and HLA in healthy donors. The protocol was immunoSEQ multiplex PCR, while the TCRdb copy is restricted to in-frame clones and leaves out a portion. The data contain approximately 160,000 clones, 65% to 80% of them singletons. The sequenced sample was PBMCs. The origin of the receptors is a woman in her thirties or forties in good health and CMV-seropositive. Each CDR3 is given with its conserved first and last residue. D genes are given only for firm matches. Not all rows give a size; the values are once, few, many and, for expanded clones, a class.

>-|TRBV2|TRBJ1-2|-
CATTYLSGGVAGYTF
TGTGCCACCACATATCTCTCAGGAGGAGTAGCTGGCTACACCTTC
>-|TRBV10-1|TRBJ2-5|few
CASSDGGALDRETQYF
TGCGCCAGCAGTGATGGCGGGGCGTTAGACAGAGAGACCCAGTACTTC
>-|TRBV4-3|TRBJ1-2|-
CASSPHLQIRNYGYTF
TGCGCCAGCAGCCCGCACTTACAGATCCGGAACTATGGCTACACCTTC
>-|TRBV4-3|TRBJ2-1|-
CASSQGYTNNEQFF
TGCGCCAGCAGCCAAGGATACACCAACAATGAGCAGTTCTTC
>-|TRBV25-1|TRBJ2-7|-
CASRPLEGPSYEQYF
TGTGCCAGCAGACCTCTAGAGGGTCCATCCTACGAGCAGTACTTC
>-|TRBV7-2|TRBJ2-7|once
CASSSSGGPTYEQYF
TGTGCCAGCAGCTCGTCCGGAGGGCCAACCTACGAGCAGTACTTC
>TRBD1|TRBV5-1|TRBJ2-5|-
CASSSTGGAETQYF
TGCGCCAGCAGCTCGACAGGGGGCGCGGAGACCCAGTACTTC
>TRBD1|TRBV19|TRBJ1-2|-
CASSSWTGDLYGYTF
TGTGCCAGTAGTAGCTGGACAGGGGATCTCTATGGCTACACCTTC
>TRBD1|TRBV27|TRBJ1-2|-
CASSSTRTGGNHGYTF
TGTGCCAGCAGTTCGACGAGGACAGGGGGCAACCATGGCTACACCTTC
>-|TRBV7-8|TRBJ2-1|-
CASSLDTPVDEQFF
TGTGCCAGCAGCTTAGACACCCCCGTGGATGAGCAGTTCTTC
>-|TRBV6-1|TRBJ1-4|-
CAGRDTGEKLFF
TGTGCCGGACGGGACACGGGCGAAAAACTGTTTTTT
>TRBD2|TRBV15|TRBJ2-1|-
CATSKGTSGNNEQFF
TGTGCCACCAGCAAAGGGACTAGCGGGAACAATGAGCAGTTCTTC
>TRBD1|TRBV5-1|TRBJ2-1|-
CASSLTGQGYNEQFF
TGCGCCAGCAGCTTGACCGGACAGGGTTACAATGAGCAGTTCTTC
>-|TRBV5-1|TRBJ2-1|-
CASSLVGLAHFNHAYNEQFF
TGCGCCAGCAGCTTGGTAGGGCTAGCTCACTTCAATCACGCCTACAATGAGCAGTTCTTC
>-|TRBV7-2|TRBJ2-5|-
CASSLKRAWQETQYF
TGTGCCAGCAGCTTAAAGCGGGCCTGGCAAGAGACCCAGTACTTC
>-|TRBV6-5|TRBJ2-1|-
CASRSRSGYNEQFF
TGTGCCAGCAGGAGCCGCAGCGGCTACAATGAGCAGTTCTTC
>TRBD1|TRBV10-1|TRBJ1-1|once
CASSTGQVNTEAFF
TGCGCCAGCAGTACGGGACAGGTGAACACTGAAGCTTTCTTT
>TRBD1|TRBV7-9|TRBJ2-7|-
CASSLRQGSYEQYF
TGTGCCAGCAGCCTCAGACAGGGTTCCTACGAGCAGTACTTC
>TRBD1|TRBV29-1|TRBJ2-4|once
CRSSRQGLAKNIQYF
TGCAGATCATCTCGACAGGGGCTAGCCAAAAACATTCAGTACTTC
>TRBD1|TRBV7-2|TRBJ1-2|-
CASSSNRGTGYTF
TGTGCCAGCAGCTCCAACAGGGGTACTGGCTACACCTTC
>-|TRBV11-3|TRBJ2-1|-
CASSLGREIEQFF
TGTGCCAGCAGCTTAGGGAGGGAGATCGAGCAGTTCTTC
>-|TRBV30|TRBJ1-2|few
CAWTGNYGYTF
TGTGCCTGGACAGGGAACTATGGCTACACCTTC
>TRBD1|TRBV19|TRBJ2-7|once
CASSRTGTEAYEQYF
TGTGCCAGTAGCCGTACCGGGACAGAGGCCTACGAGCAGTACTTC
>-|TRBV21-1|TRBJ2-5|-
CASTPTGGNETQYF
TGTGCCAGCACCCCTACAGGGGGCAACGAGACCCAGTACTTC
>TRBD2|TRBV7-2|TRBJ2-7|few
CASSPSSVAGDREQYF
TGTGCCAGCAGCCCCTCGTCGGTAGCGGGGGATCGCGAGCAGTACTTC
>TRBD2|TRBV5-1|TRBJ2-7|-
CASSLDLAGGRNEQYF
TGCGCCAGCAGCTTGGACCTAGCGGGGGGGCGAAACGAGCAGTACTTC